The 14 T cell receptor beta chains in this list originate from one sample, sequenced in a study of CD8+CD57+ T cells in acquired aplastic anemia. Genomic DNA constituted the template upon which TCR beta VDJ and CDR3 profiling was performed. TCRdb reprocessed the reads via MiXCR and lists one record per CDR3 protein. The sample shows some 410,000 distinct CDR3 sequences, roughly 68% of them seen only once. The sequencing sample was made of sorted CD4+, CD8+, or CD8+CD57+ T cells (not recorded which) from PBMCs. The source of these receptors is a human donor in good health, serving as a control.

The count of this clonotype is one. A much larger clone differs by one base, so this may be a read error. This chain connects TRBV10-2 to TRBJ2-1; no clear D. Germline values: CDR1 WSHSY, CDR2 SAAADI. With 8 bases removed from V and 10 bases from J, the gap between germline ends came to 18 bases. The CDR3 extends over 13 amino acids. In nucleotides, the CDR3 is TGCGCCAGCGGTGTCGGTCGTGGCGGCGAGCAGTTCTTC. As protein: CASGVGRGGEQFF.

Turning to this clonotype: The CDR3 ends on some other residue instead of the conserved phenylalanine or tryptophan, so this is likely a read error. CDR3 sequence: CASSRTGMEKLFL. The CDR3 DNA follows: TGTGCCAGCAGCCGGACAGGGATGGAAAAACTGTTTCTT. V gene TRBV2 combines with J gene TRBJ1-4; 8 bases map to TRBD1. The germline CDR1 and CDR2 sequences are SNHLY and FYNNEI. There are 13 residues in the CDR3. V lost 6 bases, J lost 8 bases, and 5 bases stayed unmatched.

This clonotype was observed a handful of times. The chain employs TRBV19 and TRBJ2-5; the match to TRBD1 covers 7 bases. With 1 base clipped from V and 5 bases from J, the junction kept 7 bases outside the gene matches. Germline lookup yields CDR1 LNHDA and CDR2 SQIVND (reference sequence). The CDR3 length is 15 residues. The CDR3 region is CASSIAVARGETQYF. As DNA, the CDR3 is TGTGCCAGTAGTATAGCTGTGGCCAGGGGGGAGACCCAGTACTTC.

The chain joins TRBV20-1 to TRBJ2-5; maybe TRBD2 (6 bases). CDR3 length: 13 amino acids. V was clipped by 4 bases and J by 5 bases, with 14 bases between them. Germline values: CDR1 DFQATT, CDR2 SNEGSKA (reference sequence). The CDR3, as DNA: TGCAGTGCTAAGGCCCGCGGGGACGAGACCCAGTACTTC. Residues: CSAKARGDETQYF.

The gene calls are TRBV29-1 and TRBJ1-1; maybe TRBD1 (5 bases). Trimming stripped 6 bases from V and 0 bases from J, with 14 bases between. Germline V gene data show CDR1 as SQVTM and CDR2 as ANQGSEA. The CDR3 has 14 residues. CDR3 nucleotides: TGCAGCGTGCAGGGTGGGAACATGAACACTGAAGCTTTCTTT. This translates into CSVQGGNMNTEAFF.

This clonotype was seen repeatedly, ten times or more. The chain recombines TRBV9 with TRBJ2-1; TRBD2 agrees at 9 bases. The CDR3 totals 14 residues. V dropped 4 bases and J dropped 10; count of bases not matched to a gene: 9. The germline V gene has CDR1 SGDLS and CDR2 YYNGEE. DNA for the CDR3: TGTGCCAGCAGCCCCCAGACTAGCGGCCTCGAGCAGTTCTTC. It encodes CASSPQTSGLEQFF.

In this sample, this clonotype turned up many times. This chain links TRBV20-1 with TRBJ2-5; 11 bases are shared with TRBD1. The CDR3 has 14 residues. Germline-derived CDR1 and CDR2 are DFQATT and SNEGSKA (reference sequence). Trimming removed 1 base from V and 9 bases from J; junction bases left unmatched: 7. The CDR3 nucleotides read TGCAGTGCTAGAGGGGGGGACAGGGGGTTCGCCCAGTACTTC. Its translation: CSARGGDRGFAQYF.

Details on this clonotype: An end of the junction differs from the germline gene, which may be a read error. The chain has TRBV7-2 and TRBJ2-7; no reliable D call. The CDR3 has 14 amino acids. Germline V gene sequence: CDR1 SGHTA, CDR2 FQGNSA. The CDR3 DNA is TGTGCCAGCAGCTTGACGGGCGCGCAGCCCCAGCATTTTTTC. It encodes CASSLTGAQPQHFF.

The chain recombines TRBV5-1 with TRBJ2-7; 8 positions match TRBD1. The CDR3 sequence is 14 residues long. Germline assignment: CDR1 SGHRS and CDR2 YFSETQ. The ends lost 1 base at V and 3 bases at J; junction bases unmatched: 3. The CDR3, as DNA: TGCGCCAGCAGCTTGTGGGGACAGGACTACGAGCAGTACTTC. Translating it yields CASSLWGQDYEQYF.

To note about this clonotype: The conserved final phenylalanine or tryptophan is absent from the CDR3, which likely points to a read error. The limits of the CDR3 on the DNA are not certain, so only TCRdb's listed CDR3 is given. The chain is built from TRBV7-2 and TRBJ2-5; the D call of TRBD1 is as the table states it, not checked on the DNA. Germline CDR1 SGHTA, CDR2 FQGNSA. A total of 13 residues make up the CDR3, ends included. The CDR3 sequence: CASSLGQGNYNEQ.

This clonotype was seen ten or more times. The rearrangement uses TRBV30 and TRBJ1-1, with D perhaps matching TRBD1 (5 bases). With 1 base removed from V and 1 base from J, the gap between germline ends came to 7 bases. Germline V gene lookup returns CDR1 GTSNPN and CDR2 SVGIG (reference sequence). The CDR3 runs 13 residues. The DNA of the CDR3 is TGTGCCTGGAGTGCGCAGGGGAACACTGAAGCTTTCTTT. It specifies CAWSAQGNTEAFF.

This clonotype appeared many times. The genes are TRBV19 and TRBJ1-3; the D is unclear. V dropped 3 bases and J dropped 2 bases, with 14 bases sitting between them. CDR3 size: 16 residues. Per germline, CDR1 LNHDA and CDR2 SQIVND (reference sequence). The CDR3 loop reads CASSMGFRGTGNTIYF. In DNA form, the CDR3 reads TGTGCCAGTAGTATGGGCTTTCGGGGAACTGGAAACACCATATATTTT.

A word on this clonotype: A much larger clone sits a single nucleotide away, making a read error possible. V usage is TRBV6-1 and J usage is TRBJ2-6; D not certain. Per germline, CDR1 MNHNS and CDR2 SASEGT. The CDR3 contains 13 residues. The V gene lost 4 bases and the J gene lost 4 bases, with 5 bases spanning the gap. CDR3 in DNA: TGTGCCAGCAGTGCTGCAGGGGCCAACGTCCTGACTTTC. The encoded protein is CASSAAGANVLTF.

For this clonotype: One end of the junction does not line up with germline, which may come from a read error. The J gene is TRBJ2-7, the V gene TRBV7-2, with D perhaps matching TRBD2 (5 bases). CDR1 is SGHTA, CDR2 FQGNSA, per germline. The CDR3 loop spans 12 amino acids. Here the CDR3 reads CASTGGSCFSPF. The CDR3 region has the DNA TGTGCCAGCACCGGCGGGTCCTGCTTCAGCCCCTTC. The whole variable domain, remainder taken from reference TRBV7-2 and TRBJ2-7, is GAGVSQSPSNKVTEKGKDVELRCDPISGHTALYWYRQSLGQGLEFLIYFQGNSAPDKSGLPSDRFSAERTGGSVSTLTIQRTQQEDSAVYLCASTGGSCFSPFGPGTRLTVT.